Detailed here is one TCR beta chain. Antigen: not known. This sample stems from a study of T-cell memory formation after mild COVID-19. Study as a whole: Clustering of TCRs was largely donor specific.

Findings and caveats of the study: Some responding clones appeared in pre-infection memory, suggesting cross-reactive memory joined.

The 5'RACE method, run with constant-segment primers, produced TCR alpha and TCR beta cDNA libraries (carrying sample barcodes and UMIs). TCRdb used MiXCR to reprocess the 5' RACE reads, holding one entry per CDR3 protein. The repertoire holds more than 35,000 distinct CDR3 sequences, with roughly 6.1% as singletons. V lost 6 bases, J lost 15 bases, and 8 bases stayed unmatched. The CDR3 sequence is 10 residues long. In germline, CDR1 is DFQATT, CDR2 SNEGSKA (reference sequence). This sequence originates from an adult who had mild COVID-19 (a few samples of this study predate the infection). Cell type and time point are not known. Sequencing was done on a sample of PBMCs or a T cell subset sorted from them (not recorded which). J is TRBJ2-1 and V is TRBV20-1, with 7 bases aligning to TRBD2. The CDR3 DNA reads as TGCAGTGCAACTACTAGCGATCGGTTCTTC. Translation: CSATTSDRFF.